This T cell receptor (beta chain) was captured by sequencing in a study of blood T cell repertoires in COVID-19. Authors' methods: Reference gene primer amplification in the assay estimated nucleated cell counts. TCRdb's table, derived via immunoSEQ multiplex PCR, lists solely in-frame clones and lacks some. Clone size and V and J calls were adopted from that table, with D and trimming inferred from the DNA. The repertoire holds around 250,000 clones, with 80% to 90% as singletons. The sample holds one count of this clone. The germline gives CDR1 SGHRS, CDR2 YFSETQ. The CDR3 contains 16 residues. V was pared by 4 bases and J by 4 bases, with 20 bases between.

This sequence joins TRBV5-1 and TRBJ2-5; D might be TRBD2 (6 bases). Sequenced input: peripheral blood. This receptor was obtained from a woman aged 25 to 39 with active or convalescent COVID-19. DNA for the CDR3: TGCGCCAGCAGCCTTACGGGGGTCGGTTACGGAGAGACCCAGTACTTC. Protein: CASSLTGVGYGETQYF.